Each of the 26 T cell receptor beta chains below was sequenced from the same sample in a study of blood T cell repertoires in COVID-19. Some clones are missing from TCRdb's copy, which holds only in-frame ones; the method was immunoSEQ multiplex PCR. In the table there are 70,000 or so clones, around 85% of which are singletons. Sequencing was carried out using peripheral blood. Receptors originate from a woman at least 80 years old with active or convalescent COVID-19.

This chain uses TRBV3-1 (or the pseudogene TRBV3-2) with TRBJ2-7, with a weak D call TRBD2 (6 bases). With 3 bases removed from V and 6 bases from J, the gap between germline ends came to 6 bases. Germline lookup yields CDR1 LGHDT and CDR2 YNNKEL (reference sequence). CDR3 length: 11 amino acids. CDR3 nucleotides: TGTGCCAGCAGCCAGGGGGGCGAGCAGTACTTC. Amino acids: CASSQGGEQYF.

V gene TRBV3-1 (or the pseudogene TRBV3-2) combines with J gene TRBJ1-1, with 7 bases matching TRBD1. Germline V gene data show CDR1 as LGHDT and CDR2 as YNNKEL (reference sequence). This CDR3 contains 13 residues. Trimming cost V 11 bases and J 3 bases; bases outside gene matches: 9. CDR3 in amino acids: CAAAHRGDTEAFF. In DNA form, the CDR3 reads TGTGCCGCCGCCCACAGGGGTGACACTGAAGCTTTCTTT.

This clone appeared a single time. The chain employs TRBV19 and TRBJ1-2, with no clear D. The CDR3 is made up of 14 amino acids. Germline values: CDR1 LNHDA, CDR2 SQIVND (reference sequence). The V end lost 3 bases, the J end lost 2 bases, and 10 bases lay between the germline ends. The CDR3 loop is CASSIRSPNYGYTF. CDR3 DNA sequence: TGTGCCAGTAGTATCCGGAGTCCAAACTATGGCTACACCTTC.

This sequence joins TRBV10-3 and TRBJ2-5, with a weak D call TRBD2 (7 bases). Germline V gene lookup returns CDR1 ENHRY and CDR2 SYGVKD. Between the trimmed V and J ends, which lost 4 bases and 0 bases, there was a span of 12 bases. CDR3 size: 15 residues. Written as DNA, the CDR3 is TGTGCCATCAGTGGGGAGGGGGGAGACCAAGAGACCCAGTACTTC. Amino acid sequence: CAISGEGGDQETQYF.

The CDR3 region has the DNA TGTGCCACCAGCAGACAGTATAGCAATCAGCCCCAGCATTTT. Amino acid sequence: CATSRQYSNQPQHF. This chain uses TRBV15 with TRBJ1-5, with unresolved D. Germline-derived CDR1 and CDR2 are LNHNV and YYDKDF (reference sequence). CDR3 length: 14 amino acids. V lost 2 bases, J lost 0 bases, and 5 bases lay in between.

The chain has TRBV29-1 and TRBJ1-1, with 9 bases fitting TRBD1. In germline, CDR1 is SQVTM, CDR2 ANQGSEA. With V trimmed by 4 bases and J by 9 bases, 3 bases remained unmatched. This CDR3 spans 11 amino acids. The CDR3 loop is CSVVGQGKAFF. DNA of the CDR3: TGCAGCGTTGTAGGACAGGGGAAAGCTTTCTTT. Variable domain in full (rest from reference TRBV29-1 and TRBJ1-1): SAVISQKPSRDICQRGTSLTIQCQVDSQVTMMFWYRQQPGQSLTLIATANQGSEATYESGFVIDKFPISRPNLTFSTLTVSNMSPEDSSIYLCSVVGQGKAFFGQGTRLTVV.

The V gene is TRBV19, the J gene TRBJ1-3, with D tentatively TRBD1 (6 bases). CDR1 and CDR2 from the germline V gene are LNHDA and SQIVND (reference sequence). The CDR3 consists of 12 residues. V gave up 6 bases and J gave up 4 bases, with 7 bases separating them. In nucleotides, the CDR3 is TGTGCCAGTAGCCAGGGGGGAAACACCATATATTTT. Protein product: CASSQGGNTIYF.

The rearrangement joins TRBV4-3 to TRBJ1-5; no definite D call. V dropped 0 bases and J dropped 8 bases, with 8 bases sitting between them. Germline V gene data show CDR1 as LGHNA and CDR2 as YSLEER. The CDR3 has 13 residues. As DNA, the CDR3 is TGCGCCAGCAGCCAAGACGCTCGGGAGCCCCAGCATTTT. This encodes CASSQDAREPQHF.

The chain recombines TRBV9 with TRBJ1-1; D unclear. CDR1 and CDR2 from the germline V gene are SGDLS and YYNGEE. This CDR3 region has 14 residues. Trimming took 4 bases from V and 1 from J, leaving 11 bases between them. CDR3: CASSPVLRNTEAFF. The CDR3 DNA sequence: TGTGCCAGCAGCCCAGTGCTCCGGAACACTGAAGCTTTCTTT.

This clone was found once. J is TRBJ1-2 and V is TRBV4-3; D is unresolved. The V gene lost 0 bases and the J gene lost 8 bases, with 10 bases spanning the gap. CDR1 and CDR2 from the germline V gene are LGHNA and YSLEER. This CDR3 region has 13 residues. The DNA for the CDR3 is TGCGCCAGCAGCCAAGATCGGGGTGGAGGCTACACCTTC. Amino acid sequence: CASSQDRGGGYTF.

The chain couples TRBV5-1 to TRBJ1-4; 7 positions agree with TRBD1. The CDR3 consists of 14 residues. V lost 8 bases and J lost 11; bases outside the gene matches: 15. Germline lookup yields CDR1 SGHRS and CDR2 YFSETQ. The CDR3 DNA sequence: TGCGCCAGTAGCCTCAGACAGGGAGAGTCGAAACTGTTTTTT. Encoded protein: CASSLRQGESKLFF. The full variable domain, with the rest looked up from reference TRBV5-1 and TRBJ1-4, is KAGVTQTPRYLIKTRGQQVTLSCSPISGHRSVSWYQQTPGQGLQFLFEYFSETQRNKGNFPGRFSGRQFSNSRSEMNVSTLELGDSALYLCASSLRQGESKLFFGSGTQLSVL.

As DNA, the CDR3 is TGTGCCAGCAGCCCGACGGCAGGGACTGCAACTAATGAAAAACTGTTTTTT. It codes for CASSPTAGTATNEKLFF. This sequence joins TRBV27 and TRBJ1-4, with D perhaps matching TRBD1 (5 bases). Germline values: CDR1 MNHEY, CDR2 SMNVEV (reference sequence). Trimming removed 6 bases from V and 0 bases from J, with 17 bases in between. This CDR3 is built from 17 residues.

The CDR3 DNA is TGTGCCAGCCTCACCCCGAGACAGGGCTCTCCTGAAGCTTTCTTT. Amino acid sequence: CASLTPRQGSPEAFF. The rearrangement links TRBV19 to TRBJ1-1, with 7 bases aligning to TRBD1. The CDR3 consists of 15 residues. The trim removed 9 bases at V and 6 bases at J, leaving 16 bases unmatched. CDR1 is LNHDA and CDR2 is SQIVND in the germline V gene (reference sequence).

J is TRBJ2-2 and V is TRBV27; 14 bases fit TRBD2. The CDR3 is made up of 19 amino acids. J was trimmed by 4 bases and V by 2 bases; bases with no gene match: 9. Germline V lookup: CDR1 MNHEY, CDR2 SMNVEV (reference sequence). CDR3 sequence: CASSLTWGLAGDPTGELFF. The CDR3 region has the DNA TGTGCCAGCAGTTTAACCTGGGGACTAGCGGGGGATCCCACCGGGGAGCTGTTTTTT.

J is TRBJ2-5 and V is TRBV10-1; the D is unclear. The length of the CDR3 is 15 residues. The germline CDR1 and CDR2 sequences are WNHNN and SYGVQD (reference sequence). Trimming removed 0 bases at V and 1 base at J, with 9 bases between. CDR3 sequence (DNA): TGCGCCAGCAGTGAGTCAACGGTATCCCAAGAGACCCAGTACTTC. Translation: CASSESTVSQETQYF.

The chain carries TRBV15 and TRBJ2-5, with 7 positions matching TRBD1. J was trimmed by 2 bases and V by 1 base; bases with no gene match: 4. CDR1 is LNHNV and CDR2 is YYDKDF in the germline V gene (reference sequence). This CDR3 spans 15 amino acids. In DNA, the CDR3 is TGTGCCACCAGCAGAGGACAGGGAAGGCAAGAGACCCAGTACTTC. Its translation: CATSRGQGRQETQYF.

CDR3: CASSVGSAPHQETQYF. Written as DNA, the CDR3 is TGTGCCAGCAGCGTAGGATCCGCGCCCCACCAAGAGACCCAGTACTTC. The chain couples TRBV9 to TRBJ2-5; D uncertain. CDR1 and CDR2 (germline): SGDLS, YYNGEE. Deletions cut 0 bases from V and 0 bases from J, with 12 bases between. The CDR3 totals 16 residues. Full variable domain (missing parts from reference TRBV9 and TRBJ2-5): DSGVTQTPKHLITATGQRVTLRCSPRSGDLSVYWYQQSLDQGLQFLIQYYNGEERAKGNILERFSAQQFPDLHSELNLSSLELGDSALYFCASSVGSAPHQETQYFGPGTRLLVL.

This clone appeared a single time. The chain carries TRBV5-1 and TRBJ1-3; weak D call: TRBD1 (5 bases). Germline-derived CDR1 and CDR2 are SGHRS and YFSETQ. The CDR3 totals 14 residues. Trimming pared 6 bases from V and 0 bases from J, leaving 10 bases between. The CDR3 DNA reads TGCGCCAGCACCAAAGACAGCTCTGGAAACACCATATATTTT. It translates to CASTKDSSGNTIYF.

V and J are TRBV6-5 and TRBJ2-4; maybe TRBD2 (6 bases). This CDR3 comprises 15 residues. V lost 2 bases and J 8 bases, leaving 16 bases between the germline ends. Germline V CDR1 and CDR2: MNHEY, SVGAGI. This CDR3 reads CASSYRTSPVYIQYF. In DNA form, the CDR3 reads TGTGCCAGCAGTTACCGAACTAGCCCCGTTTACATTCAGTACTTC.

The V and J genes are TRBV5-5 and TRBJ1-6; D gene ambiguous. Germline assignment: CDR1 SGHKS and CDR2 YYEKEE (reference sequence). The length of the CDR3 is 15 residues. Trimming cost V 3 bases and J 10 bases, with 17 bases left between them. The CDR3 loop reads CASSWGGEDGSPLHF. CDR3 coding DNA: TGTGCCAGCAGCTGGGGTGGGGAGGACGGGTCACCCCTCCACTTT.

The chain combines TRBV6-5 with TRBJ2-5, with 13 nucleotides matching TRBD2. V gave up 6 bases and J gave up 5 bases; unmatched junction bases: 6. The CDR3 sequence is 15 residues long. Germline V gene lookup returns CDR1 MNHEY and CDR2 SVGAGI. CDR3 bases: TGTGCCAGCAGGCGACTAGCGGGGGGAGGCGAGACCCAGTACTTC. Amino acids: CASRRLAGGGETQYF.

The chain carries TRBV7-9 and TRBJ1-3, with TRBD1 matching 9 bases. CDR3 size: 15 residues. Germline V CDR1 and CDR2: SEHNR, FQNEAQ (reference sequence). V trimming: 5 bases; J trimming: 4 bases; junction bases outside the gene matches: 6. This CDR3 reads CASSPAGQGGNTIYF. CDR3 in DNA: TGTGCCAGCAGCCCCGCGGGACAGGGAGGAAACACCATATATTTT.

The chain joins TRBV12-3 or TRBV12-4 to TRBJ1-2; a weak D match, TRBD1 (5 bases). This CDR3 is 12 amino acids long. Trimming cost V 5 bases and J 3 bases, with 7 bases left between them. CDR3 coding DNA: TGTGCCAGCAGTCAGACAGACTATGGCTACACCTTC. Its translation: CASSQTDYGYTF.

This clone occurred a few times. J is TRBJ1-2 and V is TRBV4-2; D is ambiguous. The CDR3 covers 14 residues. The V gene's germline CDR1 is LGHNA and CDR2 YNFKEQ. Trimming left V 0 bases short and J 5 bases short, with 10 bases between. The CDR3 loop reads CASSQDAGSYGYTF. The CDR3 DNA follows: TGTGCCAGCAGCCAAGATGCAGGATCTTATGGCTACACCTTC.

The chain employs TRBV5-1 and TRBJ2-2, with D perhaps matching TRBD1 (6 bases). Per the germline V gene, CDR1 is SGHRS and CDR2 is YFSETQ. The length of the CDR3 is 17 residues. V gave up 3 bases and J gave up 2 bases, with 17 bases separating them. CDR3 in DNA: TGCGCCAGCAGCTACGCCCGGACAGCCCCTAACACCGGGGAGCTGTTTTTT. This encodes CASSYARTAPNTGELFF.

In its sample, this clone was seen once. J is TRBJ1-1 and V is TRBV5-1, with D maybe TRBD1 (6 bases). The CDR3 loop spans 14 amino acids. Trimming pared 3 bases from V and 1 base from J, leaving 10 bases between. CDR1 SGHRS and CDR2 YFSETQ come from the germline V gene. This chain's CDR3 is CASSYTGSNTEAFF. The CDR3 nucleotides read TGCGCCAGCAGCTATACAGGGTCGAACACTGAAGCTTTCTTT.